Below, 5 T cell receptor beta chains from the same sample are listed, as sequenced in a study of shared clonotypes between healthy human individuals. Here immunoSEQ multiplex PCR was the method, and the copy in TCRdb shows in-frame clones only, minus some. The table has some 2.4 million clones, roughly 93% seen once. Sequencing was carried out using naive CD4+ T cells from PBMCs. Regarding subset: CD45RA+ positively selected. The source of these receptors is a young man in good health. Some clones in this sample may be carry-over from other donors' samples.

The CDR3 sequence: CASRESRGSYNEQFF. In DNA form, the CDR3 reads TGTGCCAGCAGAGAGAGCCGGGGTTCCTACAATGAGCAGTTCTTC. The chain uses TRBV6-1 and TRBJ2-1, with D possibly matching TRBD2 (5 bases). Trimming removed 6 bases at V and 1 base at J, with 13 bases between. Germline CDR1 reads MNHNS; CDR2 reads SASEGT. CDR3 size: 15 residues.

This chain connects TRBV18 to TRBJ2-1; D is perhaps TRBD2 (6 bases). The CDR3 is made up of 13 amino acids. Germline CDR1 and CDR2: KGHSH and LQKENI. The ends were cut back, 5 bases at V and 9 bases at J, with 14 bases in the middle. The CDR3 region has the DNA TGTGCCAGCTCAGGGGAGCAGGGAGGTGAGCAGTTCTTC. Translating it yields CASSGEQGGEQFF.

V gene TRBV9 combines with J gene TRBJ1-5, with unresolved D. CDR3 length: 14 amino acids. The germline V and J ends were trimmed by 0 bases and 6 bases, with 10 bases remaining between them. CDR1 and CDR2 from the germline V gene are SGDLS and YYNGEE. CDR3 amino acids: CASSVGDGVQPQHF. CDR3 sequence (DNA): TGTGCCAGCAGCGTAGGTGACGGGGTTCAGCCCCAGCATTTT.

The chain couples TRBV6-1 to TRBJ2-7; D may correspond to TRBD1 or TRBD2 (5 bases each). Per germline, CDR1 MNHNS and CDR2 SASEGT. CDR3 length equals 14 residues. V dropped 4 bases and J dropped 4 bases, with 14 bases sitting between them. The CDR3: CASSAIRDAYEQYF. The CDR3 DNA sequence: TGTGCCAGCAGTGCTATCCGGGACGCTTACGAGCAGTACTTC.

Only a few counts were recorded for this clone. The V and J genes are TRBV7-8 and TRBJ1-2; 7 nucleotides align to TRBD1. The CDR3 covers 16 residues. The V segment lost 5 bases and the J segment 4 bases; nucleotides outside the gene matches: 13. Per germline, CDR1 SGHVS and CDR2 FQNEAQ. CDR3: CASSRAGTAEFYGYTF. The CDR3 DNA reads as TGTGCCAGCAGCCGCGCCGGGACAGCAGAGTTCTATGGCTACACCTTC.